This passage covers 5 T cell receptor beta chains from one sample sequenced in a study of blood T cell repertoires in COVID-19. Sequenced by immunoSEQ multiplex PCR; TCRdb stores in-frame clones only, minus some. The sample lists about 110,000 clones, less than 85% occurring once. Sequencing used peripheral blood. These receptors were taken from a human donor in a cohort sampled during active or convalescent COVID-19.

The chain uses TRBV5-6 and TRBJ1-4; no definite D call. The V gene's germline CDR1 is SGHDT and CDR2 YYEEEE. This CDR3 has 12 residues. V gave up 5 bases and J gave up 8 bases, with 10 bases separating them. CDR3 region: CASSRPGEKLFF. DNA of the CDR3: TGTGCCAGCAGTAGACCGGGGGAAAAACTGTTTTTT.

The chain is built from TRBV28 and TRBJ2-3; possibly TRBD2 for D (5 bases). The CDR3 runs to 12 residues. CDR1 and CDR2 from the germline V gene are MDHEN and SYDVKM. Trimming took 10 bases from V and 1 from J, leaving 9 bases between them. Here the CDR3 DNA reads TGTGCCACCACGAGGGGCACAGATACGCAGTATTTT. Translated: CATTRGTDTQYF.

The CDR3 reads CASSRAGQGAGGYTF. The CDR3 DNA reads as TGTGCCAGCAGCCGAGCGGGACAGGGGGCCGGTGGCTACACCTTC. The chain joins TRBV6-2 or TRBV6-3 to TRBJ1-2, with 12 bases aligning to TRBD1. V lost 6 bases, J lost 7 bases, and 9 bases stayed unmatched. The CDR3 spans 15 residues. Germline values: CDR1 MNHEY, CDR2 SVGEGT.

This chain joins TRBV7-8 and TRBJ2-5; 7 bases are shared with TRBD1. Trimming at V came to 5 bases and at J to 4 bases, leaving 13 bases not matched to a gene. This CDR3 spans 16 amino acids. The germline gives CDR1 SGHVS, CDR2 FQNEAQ. The CDR3 DNA reads as TGTGCCAGCAGCCTTCTAGACAGGGCATATGGAGAGACCCAGTACTTC. The encoded protein is CASSLLDRAYGETQYF.

This chain connects TRBV5-4 to TRBJ1-5, with D maybe TRBD1 (5 bases). CDR3 length equals 14 residues. Germline V gives CDR1 SGHNT, CDR2 YYREEE (reference sequence). V was cut by 4 bases and J by 0 bases, with 8 bases left in between. The DNA of the CDR3 is TGTGCCAGCAGCGTTGACAGTAGCAATCAGCCCCAGCATTTT. This translates into CASSVDSSNQPQHF.